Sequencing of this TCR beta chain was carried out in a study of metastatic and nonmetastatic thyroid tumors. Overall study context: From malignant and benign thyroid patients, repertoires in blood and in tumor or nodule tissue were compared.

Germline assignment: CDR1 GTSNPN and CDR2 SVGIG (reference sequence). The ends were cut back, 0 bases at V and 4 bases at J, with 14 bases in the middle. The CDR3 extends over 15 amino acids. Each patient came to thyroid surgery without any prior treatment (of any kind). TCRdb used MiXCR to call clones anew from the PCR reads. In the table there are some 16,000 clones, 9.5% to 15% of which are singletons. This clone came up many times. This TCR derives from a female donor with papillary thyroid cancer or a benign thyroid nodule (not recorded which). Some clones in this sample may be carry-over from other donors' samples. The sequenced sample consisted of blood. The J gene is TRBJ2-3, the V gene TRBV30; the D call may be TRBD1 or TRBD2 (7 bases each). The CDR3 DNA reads TGTGCCTGGAGTGTTGGGGGAGGGGGCGCAGATACGCAGTATTTT. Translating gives CAWSVGGGGADTQYF.